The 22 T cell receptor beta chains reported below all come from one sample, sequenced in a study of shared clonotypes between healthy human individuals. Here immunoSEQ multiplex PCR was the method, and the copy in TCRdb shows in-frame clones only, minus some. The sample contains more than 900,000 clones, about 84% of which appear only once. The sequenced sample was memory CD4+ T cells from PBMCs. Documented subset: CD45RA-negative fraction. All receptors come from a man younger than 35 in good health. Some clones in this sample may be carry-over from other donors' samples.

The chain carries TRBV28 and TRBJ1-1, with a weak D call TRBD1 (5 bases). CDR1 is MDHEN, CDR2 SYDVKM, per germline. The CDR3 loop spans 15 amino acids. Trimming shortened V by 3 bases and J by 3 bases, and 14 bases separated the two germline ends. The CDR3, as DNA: TGTGCCAGCAGTTTTTCTGGGGGGACGGACACTGAAGCTTTCTTT. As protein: CASSFSGGTDTEAFF.

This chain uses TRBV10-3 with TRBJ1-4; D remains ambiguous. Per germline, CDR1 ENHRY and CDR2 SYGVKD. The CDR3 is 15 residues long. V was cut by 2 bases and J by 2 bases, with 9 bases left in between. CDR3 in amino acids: CAISEQAFTNEKLFF. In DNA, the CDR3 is TGTGCCATCAGTGAGCAGGCTTTCACTAATGAAAAACTGTTTTTT.

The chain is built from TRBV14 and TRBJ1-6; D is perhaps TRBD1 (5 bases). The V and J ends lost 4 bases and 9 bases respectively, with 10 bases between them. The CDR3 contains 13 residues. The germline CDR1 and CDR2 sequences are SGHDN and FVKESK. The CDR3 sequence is CASSPGGGSPLHF. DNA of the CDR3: TGTGCCAGCAGCCCGGGGGGAGGTTCACCCCTCCACTTT.

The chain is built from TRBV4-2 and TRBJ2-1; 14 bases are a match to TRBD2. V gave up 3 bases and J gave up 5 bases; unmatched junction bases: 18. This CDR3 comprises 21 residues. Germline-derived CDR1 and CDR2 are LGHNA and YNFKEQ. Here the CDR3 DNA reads TGTGCCAGCAGCCAGGCCCACGGACTAGCGGGAGGAGGTTTCTTTAACAATGAGCAGTTCTTC. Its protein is CASSQAHGLAGGGFFNNEQFF.

The CDR3 here is CASSSLLRNEQFF. DNA for the CDR3: TGTGCCAGCAGCTCACTATTACGTAATGAGCAGTTCTTC. The gene calls are TRBV9 and TRBJ2-1; D uncertain. Germline assignment: CDR1 SGDLS and CDR2 YYNGEE. V was shortened by 4 bases and J by 7 bases, with 12 bases between the two germline ends. The CDR3 extends over 13 amino acids.

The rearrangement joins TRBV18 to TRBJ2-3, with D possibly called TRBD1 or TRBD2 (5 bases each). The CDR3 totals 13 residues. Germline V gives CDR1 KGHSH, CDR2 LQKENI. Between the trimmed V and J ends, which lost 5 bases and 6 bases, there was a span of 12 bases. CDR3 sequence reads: CASSGDRRDTQYF. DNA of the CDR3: TGTGCCAGCTCAGGGGACCGGAGGGATACGCAGTATTTT. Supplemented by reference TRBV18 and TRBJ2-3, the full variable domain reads NAGVMQNPRHLVRRRGQEARLRCSPMKGHSHVYWYRQLPEEGLKFMVYLQKENIIDESGMPKERFSAEFPKEGPSILRIQQVVRGDSAAYFCASSGDRRDTQYFGPGTRLTVL.

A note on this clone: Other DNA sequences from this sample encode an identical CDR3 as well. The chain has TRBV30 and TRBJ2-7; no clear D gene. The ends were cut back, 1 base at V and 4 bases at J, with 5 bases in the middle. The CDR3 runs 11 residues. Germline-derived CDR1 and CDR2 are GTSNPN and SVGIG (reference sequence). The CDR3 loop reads CAWSGNYEQYF. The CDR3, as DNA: TGTGCCTGGAGTGGAAATTACGAGCAGTACTTC.

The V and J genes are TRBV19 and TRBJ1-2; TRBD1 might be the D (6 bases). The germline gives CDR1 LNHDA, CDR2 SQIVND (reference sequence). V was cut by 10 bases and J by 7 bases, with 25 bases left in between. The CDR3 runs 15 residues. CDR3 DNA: TGTGCCACTAAACGCGGGGCCGGGGGCCTTGGTGGCTACACCTTC. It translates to CATKRGAGGLGGYTF.

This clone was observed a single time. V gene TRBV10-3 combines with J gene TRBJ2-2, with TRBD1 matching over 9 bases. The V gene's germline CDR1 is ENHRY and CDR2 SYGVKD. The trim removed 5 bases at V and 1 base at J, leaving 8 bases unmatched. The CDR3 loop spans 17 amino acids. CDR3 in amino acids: CAISNRRDRVNTGELFF. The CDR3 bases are TGTGCCATCAGTAATCGCCGGGACAGGGTGAACACCGGGGAGCTGTTTTTT.

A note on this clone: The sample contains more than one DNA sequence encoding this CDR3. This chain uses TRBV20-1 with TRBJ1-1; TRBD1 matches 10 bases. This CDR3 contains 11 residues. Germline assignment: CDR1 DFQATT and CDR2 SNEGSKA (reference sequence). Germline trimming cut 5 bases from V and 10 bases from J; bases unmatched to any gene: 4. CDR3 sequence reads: CSARRDRGAFF. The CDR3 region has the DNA TGCAGTGCTCGCCGGGACAGGGGAGCTTTCTTT.

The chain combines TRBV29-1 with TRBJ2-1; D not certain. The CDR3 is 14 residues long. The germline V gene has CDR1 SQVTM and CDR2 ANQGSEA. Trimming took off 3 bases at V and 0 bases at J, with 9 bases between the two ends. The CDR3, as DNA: TGCAGCGTTGACGGCGGACCCTCCTACAATGAGCAGTTCTTC. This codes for CSVDGGPSYNEQFF.

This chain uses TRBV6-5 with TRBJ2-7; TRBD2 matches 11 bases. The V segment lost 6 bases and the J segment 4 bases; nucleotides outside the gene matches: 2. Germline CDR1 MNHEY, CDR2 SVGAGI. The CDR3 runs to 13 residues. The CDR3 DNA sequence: TGTGCCAGCAGCCCTAGCGGGAGGTACGAGCAGTACTTC. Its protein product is CASSPSGRYEQYF.

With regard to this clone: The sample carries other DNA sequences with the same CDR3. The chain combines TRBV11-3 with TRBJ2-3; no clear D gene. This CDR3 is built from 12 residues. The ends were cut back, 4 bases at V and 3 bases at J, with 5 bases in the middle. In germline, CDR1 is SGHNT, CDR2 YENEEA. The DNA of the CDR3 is TGTGCCAGCAGCTCCTCTACAGATACGCAGTATTTT. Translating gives CASSSSTDTQYF.

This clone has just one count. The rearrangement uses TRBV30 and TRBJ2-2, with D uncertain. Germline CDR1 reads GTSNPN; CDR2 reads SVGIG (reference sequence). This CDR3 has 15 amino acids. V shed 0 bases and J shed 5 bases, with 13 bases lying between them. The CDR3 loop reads CAWSVLGATTGELFF. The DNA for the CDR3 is TGTGCCTGGAGTGTACTCGGAGCGACAACCGGGGAGCTGTTTTTT.

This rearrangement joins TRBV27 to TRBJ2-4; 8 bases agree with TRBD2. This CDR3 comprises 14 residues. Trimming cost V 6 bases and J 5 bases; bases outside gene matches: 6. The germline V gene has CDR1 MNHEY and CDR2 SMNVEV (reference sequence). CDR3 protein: CASRSGGSQNIQYF. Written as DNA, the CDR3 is TGTGCCAGCAGGTCGGGAGGGTCCCAAAACATTCAGTACTTC.

The CDR3 DNA follows: TGTGCCAGCAGCCGAAGACAGGGAGGGGAGACCCAGTACTTC. Translation gives CASSRRQGGETQYF. The rearrangement uses TRBV5-8 and TRBJ2-5; D could derive from TRBD1 or TRBD2 (7 bases each). The germline V gene encodes CDR1 SGHTS and CDR2 YDEGEE. CDR3 length: 14 residues. Trimming left V 4 bases short and J 5 bases short, with 15 bases between.

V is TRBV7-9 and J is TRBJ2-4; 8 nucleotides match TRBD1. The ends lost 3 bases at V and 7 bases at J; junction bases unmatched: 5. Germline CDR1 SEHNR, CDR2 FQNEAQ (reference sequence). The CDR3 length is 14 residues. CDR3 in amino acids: CASSFDRGLNIQYF. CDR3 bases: TGTGCCAGCAGCTTTGACAGGGGCCTCAACATTCAGTACTTC.

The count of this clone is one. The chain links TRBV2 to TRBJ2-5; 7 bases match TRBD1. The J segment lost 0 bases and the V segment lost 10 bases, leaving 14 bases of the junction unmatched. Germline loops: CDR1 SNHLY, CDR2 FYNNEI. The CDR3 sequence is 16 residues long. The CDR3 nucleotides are TGTGCCAAGGGGGCAGAGGGTCAGGGGTACCAAGAGACCCAGTACTTC. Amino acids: CAKGAEGQGYQETQYF.

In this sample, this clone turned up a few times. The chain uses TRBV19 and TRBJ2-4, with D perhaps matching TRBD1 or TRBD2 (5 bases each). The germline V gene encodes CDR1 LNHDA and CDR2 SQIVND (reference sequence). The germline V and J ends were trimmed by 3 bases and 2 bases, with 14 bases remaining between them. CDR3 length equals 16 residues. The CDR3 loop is CASSIGAGATKNIQYF. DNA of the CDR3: TGTGCCAGTAGTATCGGGGCCGGTGCCACCAAAAACATTCAGTACTTC.

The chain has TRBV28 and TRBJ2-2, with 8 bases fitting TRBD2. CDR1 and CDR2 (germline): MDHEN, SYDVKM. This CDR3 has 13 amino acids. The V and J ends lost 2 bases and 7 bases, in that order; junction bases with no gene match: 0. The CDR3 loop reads CASSLTSGGELFF. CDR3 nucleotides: TGTGCCAGCAGTTTAACTAGCGGCGGGGAGCTGTTTTTT.

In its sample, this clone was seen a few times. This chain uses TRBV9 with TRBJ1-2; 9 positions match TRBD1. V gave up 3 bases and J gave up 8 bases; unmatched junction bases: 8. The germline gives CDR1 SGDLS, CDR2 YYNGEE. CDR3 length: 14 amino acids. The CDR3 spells CASSASGTGSGYTF. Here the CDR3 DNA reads TGTGCCAGCAGCGCGTCCGGGACAGGGAGCGGCTACACCTTC.

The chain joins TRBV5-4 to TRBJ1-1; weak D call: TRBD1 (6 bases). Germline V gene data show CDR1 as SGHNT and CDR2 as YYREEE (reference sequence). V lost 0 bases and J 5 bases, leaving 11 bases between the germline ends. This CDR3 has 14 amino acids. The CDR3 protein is CASSLEGGRTEAFF. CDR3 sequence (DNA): TGTGCCAGCAGCTTGGAAGGGGGGAGGACTGAAGCTTTCTTT.